The next 13 T cell receptor beta chains were all read from a single sample in a study of identical twins. Using its own MiXCR run on the 5' RACE reads, TCRdb lists one record per CDR3 protein. There are around 570,000 distinct CDR3 sequences in the sample; nearly 10% occur only once, and more than 2.5% lies in the top ten. These data also formed part of another study, on yellow fever vaccine responses in identical twins.

Material for sequencing was PBMCs. Every receptor here comes from a woman younger than 35 in good health.

The chain employs TRBV12-3 or TRBV12-4 and TRBJ2-7; 10 nucleotides match TRBD2. The CDR3 extends over 16 amino acids. V trimming: 5 bases; J trimming: 2 bases; junction bases outside the gene matches: 9. CDR3 sequence: CASSGWTSGHPYEQYF. The CDR3 DNA is TGTGCCAGCAGTGGTTGGACTAGCGGCCACCCCTACGAGCAGTACTTC.

This clonotype was seen more than once but under ten times. The V gene is TRBV7-9, the J gene TRBJ1-2; D is unresolved. Trimming stripped 2 bases from V and 4 bases from J, with 11 bases between. Germline values: CDR1 SEHNR, CDR2 FQNEAQ (reference sequence). CDR3 length equals 14 residues. CDR3 in amino acids: CASSLPGAGYGYTF. In nucleotides, the CDR3 is TGTGCCAGCAGCTTACCGGGAGCTGGCTATGGCTACACCTTC.

The V and J genes are TRBV20-1 and TRBJ2-7, with 13 bases lining up with TRBD2. V was clipped by 5 bases and J by 5 bases; unmatched bases: 6. The CDR3 is 14 amino acids. Germline CDR1 is DFQATT and CDR2 is SNEGSKA (reference sequence). CDR3 residues: CSAWPGLAGDEQYF. The CDR3 nucleotides read TGCAGTGCTTGGCCCGGACTAGCGGGAGACGAGCAGTACTTC.

In this sample, this clonotype turned up a few times. The chain carries TRBV5-1 and TRBJ2-3, with TRBD2 identical over 14 bases. J gave up 0 bases and V 3 bases, and 3 bases lay outside the gene matches. This CDR3 is 17 amino acids long. Germline assignment: CDR1 SGHRS and CDR2 YFSETQ. The CDR3, as DNA: TGCGCCAGCAGCTCTGGGACTAGCGGGGGTAGCACAGATACGCAGTATTTT. It yields the protein CASSSGTSGGSTDTQYF.

The table lists this clonotype with a few counts. V and J are TRBV25-1 and TRBJ2-1; tentative D call: TRBD2 (6 bases). The CDR3 length is 15 residues. V was clipped by 8 bases and J by 3 bases, with 17 bases between them. Germline-derived CDR1 and CDR2 are MGHDK and SYGVNS. CDR3 region: CASSHRTGVYNEQFF. The CDR3 DNA follows: TGTGCCAGCTCTCACCGGACGGGAGTCTACAATGAGCAGTTCTTC.

The chain employs TRBV18 and TRBJ1-3; D unresolved. CDR3 length: 15 residues. From germline, CDR1 is KGHSH and CDR2 LQKENI. V lost 7 bases to trimming and J lost 0 bases, with 13 bases between them. The CDR3 sequence: CASLNGLISGNTIYF. CDR3 nucleotides: TGTGCCAGCTTAAACGGACTCATCTCTGGAAACACCATATATTTT.

This clonotype has just a few counts. The gene calls are TRBV5-1 and TRBJ2-2; 9 bases match TRBD1. The CDR3 is 18 amino acids. CDR1 and CDR2 (germline): SGHRS, YFSETQ. Unmatched junction bases numbered 9, after V lost 3 bases and J lost 0 bases. The CDR3: CASSWPTGGEPNTGELFF. The CDR3 DNA is TGCGCCAGCAGCTGGCCCACAGGGGGCGAGCCGAACACCGGGGAGCTGTTTTTT. Filled out from reference TRBV5-1 and TRBJ2-2, the complete variable domain reads KAGVTQTPRYLIKTRGQQVTLSCSPISGHRSVSWYQQTPGQGLQFLFEYFSETQRNKGNFPGRFSGRQFSNSRSEMNVSTLELGDSALYLCASSWPTGGEPNTGELFFGEGSRLTVL.

At least ten counts were recorded for this clonotype. The CDR3 region has the DNA TGTGCCAGCACCCCTGGACAGGGGCTGGGTACCGGGGAGCTGTTTTTT. This translates into CASTPGQGLGTGELFF. The V and J genes are TRBV5-6 and TRBJ2-2; 9 bases line up with TRBD1. This CDR3 contains 16 residues. Germline assignment: CDR1 SGHDT and CDR2 YYEEEE. The V segment lost 6 bases and the J segment 5 bases; nucleotides outside the gene matches: 11.

In this sample, this clonotype turned up many times. The chain carries TRBV20-1 and TRBJ2-1, with 9 nucleotides matching TRBD2. V was pared by 0 bases and J by 4 bases, with 7 bases of the junction left unmatched. The CDR3 consists of 16 residues. The germline gives CDR1 DFQATT, CDR2 SNEGSKA (reference sequence). The CDR3 region has the DNA TGCAGTGCTAGAGATTATAGCGGGAGTGCTTACAATGAGCAGTTCTTC. It translates to CSARDYSGSAYNEQFF.

This clonotype was seen a few times. This chain joins TRBV7-2 and TRBJ2-7, with D perhaps TRBD2 (6 bases). The CDR3 is 14 amino acids. CDR1 and CDR2 (germline): SGHTA, FQGNSA. Trimming removed 5 bases from V and 0 bases from J, with 11 bases in between. The CDR3 spells CASSRGLISYEQYF. CDR3 nucleotides: TGTGCCAGCAGCAGGGGACTTATCTCCTACGAGCAGTACTTC.

This clonotype was seen more than once but under ten times. The genes are TRBV6-4 and TRBJ2-2; 7 bases align to TRBD2. The CDR3 has 15 residues. Germline V gene sequence: CDR1 MRHNA, CDR2 SNTAGT. Trimming removed 2 bases from V and 3 bases from J; junction bases left unmatched: 3. The CDR3 DNA sequence: TGTGCCAGCAGTGACCAGCGGGGTGACACCGGGGAGCTGTTTTTT. Translation gives CASSDQRGDTGELFF.

The chain employs TRBV15 and TRBJ2-5, with 12 bases identical to TRBD1. The CDR3 totals 15 residues. Germline trimming cut 8 bases from V and 5 bases from J; bases unmatched to any gene: 9. Germline V CDR1 and CDR2: LNHNV, YYDKDF (reference sequence). The CDR3 DNA is TGTGCCACCCTCCGGGACAGGGGGCGCGGGGAGACCCAGTACTTC. It codes for CATLRDRGRGETQYF.

The table lists this clonotype with a few counts. V and J are TRBV21-1 and TRBJ2-7; TRBD1, the table's D call, was not compared with the DNA. TRBV21-1 is listed as a pseudogene. This CDR3 contains 15 residues. CDR3 in amino acids: CASSMTQGWPNEQYF. In DNA, the CDR3 is TGTGCCAGCAGCATGACCCAGGGGTGGCCAAACGAGCAGTACTTC.